The 4 T cell receptor beta chains in this list originate from one sample, sequenced in a study of T cells in women clearing cervical HPV infection. Profiling relied on immunoSEQ multiplex PCR, and the TCRdb table lists in-frame clones only, not all of them. The sample's table shows under 45,000 clones. The sequenced sample was blood buffy coat. These receptors all come from a woman between 18 and 69 years old with a cervical HPV16 infection that either progressed to CIN3+ or cleared (not recorded which).

The sequenced part of the CDR3 DNA is TGTGCCATCATGACTAGCGGGAGAAGATCCTACAATGAG. It is translated as CAIMTSGRRSYNE. The CDR3 reads in full as CAIMTSGRRSYNEQFF. The V call is TRBV2, the J call TRBJ2-1; 12 nucleotides align to TRBD2. Coverage ceases 3 residues before the CDR3 finishes, and the germline J gene fills in the end. In germline, CDR1 is SNHLY, CDR2 FYNNEI. The CDR3 loop spans 16 amino acids. V lost 10 bases to trimming and J lost 1 base; unmatched junction nucleotides: 8.

Details on this clone: The read halts 3 residues ahead of the CDR3 end, with the missing end drawn from the germline J gene. This sequence joins TRBV14 and TRBJ2-2; D remains unclear. The length of the CDR3 is 15 residues. Germline assignment: CDR1 SGHDN and CDR2 FVKESK. With 2 bases removed from V and 6 bases from J, the gap between germline ends came to 13 bases. The CDR3 here is CASSQQSPYAGELFF. The covered CDR3 bases are TGTGCCAGCAGCCAACAGTCCCCTTACGCCGGGGAG.

Worth noting for this clone: The CDR3 end lies 3 residues beyond the end of the read and is filled in from the germline J gene. V gene TRBV30 combines with J gene TRBJ2-2; D is unresolved. The V gene's germline CDR1 is GTSNPN and CDR2 SVGIG (reference sequence). This CDR3 has 15 residues. The part of the CDR3 DNA that was read is TGTGCCTGGAGTGTACAAAGGGCCTTTAATTCACCG. Protein sequence: CAWSVQRAFNSP. The whole CDR3 sequence is CAWSVQRAFNSPLFF.

CDR3 DNA (partial): TGTGCCAGTAGTATTTCCTCTGCCGGGGTCGGTGAG. Protein product: CASSISSAGVGE. Given in full, the CDR3 is CASSISSAGVGEQFF. The rearrangement links TRBV19 to TRBJ2-1; TRBD2 is a possible D gene (5 bases). The read comes to an end 3 residues before the CDR3 does, leaving the germline J gene to fill in the end. V lost 3 bases to trimming and J lost 9 bases, with 18 bases between them. The germline CDR1 and CDR2 sequences are LNHDA and SQIVND (reference sequence). This CDR3 is built from 15 residues.